The TCR beta chain described here comes from a study of shared clonotypes between healthy human individuals. Study details: CD4 naive and CD4 memory each took three plates per donor, while CD8 naive took two and CD8 memory one.

Details on this clone: What it binds is unknown.

Findings and limits, study-wide: What rarefaction showed was incomplete sorted-subset sequencing despite large depth. A limitation of the genetic and exposure-history diversity represented arose from few donors.

The method was immunoSEQ multiplex PCR; TCRdb's version includes in-frame clones alone and lacks a portion of them. The sample includes hundreds of thousands of clones, 97% of them seen just once. Sequencing used naive CD4+ T cells sorted from blood. Subset here: CD45RA+ positively selected. This sequence was found in a woman under 40 in good health.

The CDR3 spells CASSYSTGYEQFF. CDR3 bases: TGTGCCAGCAGTTACTCGACAGGGTATGAGCAGTTCTTC. This chain links TRBV6-6 with TRBJ2-1; TRBD1 matches 7 bases. Germline V gene sequence: CDR1 MNHNY, CDR2 SVGAGI (reference sequence). Trimming removed 0 bases from V and 8 bases from J; junction bases left unmatched: 1. The CDR3 totals 13 residues.